Listed here are 6 T cell receptor beta chains from one sample, sequenced in a study of blood T cell repertoires in COVID-19. Assay: immunoSEQ multiplex PCR; the TCRdb copy retains only in-frame clones and omits some. Of 130,000 or so clones listed, around 89% are singletons. The sequenced material came from peripheral blood. These receptors all stem from a man aged 45-65 years with active or convalescent COVID-19.

The rearrangement uses TRBV5-5 and TRBJ1-3; D possibly corresponds to TRBD1 (5 bases). The germline V gene has CDR1 SGHKS and CDR2 YYEKEE (reference sequence). This CDR3 contains 15 residues. V was cut by 5 bases and J by 4 bases, with 16 bases left in between. The CDR3 DNA reads TGTGCCAGCAGTTCTCCGGGAGGGACCGGAAACACCATATATTTT. It encodes CASSSPGGTGNTIYF.

This rearrangement joins TRBV24-1 to TRBJ1-5; 10 nucleotides match TRBD1. The CDR3 is 18 amino acids. Per germline, CDR1 KGHDR and CDR2 SFDVKD. J was trimmed by 1 base and V by 3 bases; bases with no gene match: 8. This CDR3 is CATSDAIPGQGSNQPQHF. In DNA, the CDR3 is TGTGCCACCAGTGATGCTATCCCGGGACAGGGGAGCAATCAGCCCCAGCATTTT.

The chain links TRBV3-1 (or the pseudogene TRBV3-2) to TRBJ2-3, with 11 bases lining up with TRBD1. V trimming: 4 bases; J trimming: 5 bases; junction bases outside the gene matches: 8. Germline loops: CDR1 LGHDT, CDR2 YNNKEL (reference sequence). The length of the CDR3 is 16 residues. This chain's CDR3 is CASSPRDRGAGDTQYF. The CDR3 coding sequence is TGTGCCAGCAGCCCCCGGGACAGGGGGGCCGGAGATACGCAGTATTTT.

The chain joins TRBV4-1 to TRBJ2-7; D is perhaps TRBD2 (5 bases). The germline gives CDR1 MGHRA, CDR2 YSYEKL. The V end lost 1 base, the J end lost 6 bases, and 25 bases lay between the germline ends. The CDR3 is 18 amino acids. CDR3 protein: CASSQVEWRASPHSEQYF. The CDR3 DNA is TGCGCCAGCAGCCAAGTCGAATGGCGGGCTAGCCCCCATTCCGAGCAGTACTTC.

Details on this clone: The sample has other DNA sequences that encode this CDR3 too. The chain combines TRBV15 with TRBJ2-7; 10 nucleotides agree with TRBD1. CDR1 is LNHNV and CDR2 is YYDKDF in the germline V gene (reference sequence). This CDR3 region has 15 residues. The ends lost 0 bases at V and 3 bases at J; junction bases unmatched: 2. CDR3 protein: CATSRDRDRGYEQYF. For the CDR3, the DNA is TGTGCCACCAGCAGAGATCGGGACAGGGGCTACGAGCAGTACTTC.

The rearrangement uses TRBV6-1 and TRBJ1-2; 7 bases match TRBD1. Germline V gives CDR1 MNHNS, CDR2 SASEGT. The V and J ends lost 2 bases and 4 bases, in that order; junction bases with no gene match: 10. The CDR3 sequence is 16 residues long. CDR3 residues: CASSESGTDEFYGYTF. CDR3 bases: TGTGCCAGCAGTGAATCTGGGACAGATGAATTCTATGGCTACACCTTC.